The 19 T cell receptor beta chains in this list originate from one sample, sequenced in a study of T cell responses to AZD1222 COVID-19 vaccine. Assay used: immunoSEQ multiplex PCR; TCRdb lists only in-frame clones, some missing. The table has under 200,000 clones, roughly 92% seen once. This sample comprised peripheral blood, obtained on day 0 of AZD1222 vaccination. These receptors came from an adult in good health.

The chain links TRBV29-1 to TRBJ2-7; weak D call: TRBD1 (6 bases). V lost 4 bases and J lost 7, with 14 bases in between. The CDR3 has 12 residues. Germline lookup yields CDR1 SQVTM and CDR2 ANQGSEA. The chain's CDR3 is CSVGGQGWEQYF. The DNA for the CDR3 is TGCAGCGTTGGGGGTCAGGGGTGGGAGCAGTACTTC.

This chain connects TRBV3-1 (or the pseudogene TRBV3-2) to TRBJ2-5, with TRBD2 identical over 11 bases. Germline CDR1 is LGHDT and CDR2 is YNNKEL (reference sequence). After removal of 3 bases from V and 5 bases from J, the junction contained 5 bases not matched to a gene. The CDR3 totals 15 residues. In DNA, the CDR3 is TGTGCCAGCAGCCACCGACTAGCGGGGCAGGAGACCCAGTACTTC. Translating gives CASSHRLAGQETQYF.

J is TRBJ1-5 and V is TRBV6-5; TRBD1 aligns across 7 bases. The ends lost 7 bases at V and 5 bases at J; junction bases unmatched: 8. Germline CDR1 reads MNHEY; CDR2 reads SVGAGI. The CDR3 sequence is 14 residues long. The CDR3 protein is CASNSGQNYQPQHF. CDR3 DNA sequence: TGTGCCAGCAACTCGGGACAGAACTATCAGCCCCAGCATTTT.

The CDR3 spells CASSFENQPQHF. DNA of the CDR3: TGTGCCAGCAGTTTTGAGAATCAGCCCCAGCATTTT. The V and J genes are TRBV12-3 or TRBV12-4 and TRBJ1-5; no clear D gene. There are 12 residues in the CDR3. V lost 3 bases and J lost 4, with 4 bases in between.

This clone was observed once. V is TRBV30 and J is TRBJ2-2; maybe TRBD1 (5 bases). The CDR3 consists of 14 residues. V shed 2 bases and J shed 4 bases, with 11 bases lying between them. The germline CDR1 and CDR2 sequences are GTSNPN and SVGIG (reference sequence). CDR3 loop: CAWSSRQFTGELFF. The CDR3 DNA reads TGTGCCTGGAGTTCCCGACAGTTCACCGGGGAGCTGTTTTTT.

This clone was counted a few times. This chain connects TRBV15 to TRBJ1-5; D is undetermined. This CDR3 contains 15 residues. Trimming cost V 0 bases and J 3 bases, with 9 bases left between them. Germline V lookup: CDR1 LNHNV, CDR2 YYDKDF (reference sequence). In DNA, the CDR3 is TGTGCCACCAGCAGAGATAAAGGCTTCAATCAGCCCCAGCATTTT. Protein sequence: CATSRDKGFNQPQHF.

V is TRBV6-2 or TRBV6-3 and J is TRBJ2-3, with a weak D call TRBD1 (5 bases). This CDR3 spans 14 amino acids. Per germline, CDR1 MNHEY and CDR2 SVGEGT. Trimming removed 6 bases at V and 2 bases at J, with 12 bases between. The chain's CDR3 is CASSPLRVTDTQYF. CDR3 sequence (DNA): TGTGCCAGCAGCCCCCTCAGGGTCACAGATACGCAGTATTTT.

There are a few counts of this clone. V usage is TRBV4-3 and J usage is TRBJ1-3; D is unresolved. CDR1 is LGHNA and CDR2 is YSLEER in the germline V gene. V was cut by 0 bases and J by 0 bases, with 12 bases left in between. CDR3 length: 17 residues. CDR3 nucleotide sequence: TGCGCCAGCAGCCAAGATTCCCGGACCCACTCTGGAAACACCATATATTTT. Its translation is CASSQDSRTHSGNTIYF.

This chain links TRBV6-1 with TRBJ1-3; TRBD1 matches at 7 bases. Germline CDR1 MNHNS, CDR2 SASEGT. Trimming at V came to 4 bases and at J to 0 bases, leaving 9 bases not matched to a gene. CDR3 length equals 17 residues. CDR3: CASSGGRTGPSGNTIYF. The CDR3 bases are TGTGCCAGCAGTGGGGGAAGGACAGGTCCCTCTGGAAACACCATATATTTT.

The gene calls are TRBV28 and TRBJ1-1, with TRBD1 identical over 7 bases. The germline V gene has CDR1 MDHEN and CDR2 SYDVKM. The CDR3 spans 13 residues. The J segment lost 5 bases and the V segment lost 11 bases, leaving 11 bases of the junction unmatched. The CDR3 reads CASYAQGKTEAFF. CDR3 sequence (DNA): TGTGCCTCCTACGCACAGGGGAAAACTGAAGCTTTCTTT.

This rearrangement joins TRBV28 to TRBJ1-1, with a tentative D call TRBD1 (6 bases). CDR1 MDHEN and CDR2 SYDVKM come from the germline V gene. Trimming shortened V by 6 bases and J by 1 base, and 12 bases separated the two germline ends. This CDR3 is built from 14 residues. The CDR3 DNA sequence: TGTGCCAGCAGGTTAGGGGGGGGGAACACTGAAGCTTTCTTT. Translation: CASRLGGGNTEAFF.

The rearrangement links TRBV18 to TRBJ1-5; 7 bases are a match to TRBD1. V lost 1 base and J lost 0; bases outside the gene matches: 3. Germline V gene data show CDR1 as KGHSH and CDR2 as LQKENI. There are 16 residues in the CDR3. The CDR3 nucleotides read TGTGCCAGCTCACCACGGGACAGAATTAGCAATCAGCCCCAGCATTTT. It translates to CASSPRDRISNQPQHF.

This sequence joins TRBV6-5 and TRBJ2-3; no reliable D call. The CDR3 consists of 14 residues. V lost 2 bases and J 1 base, leaving 7 bases between the germline ends. CDR1 and CDR2 (germline): MNHEY, SVGAGI. CDR3 in amino acids: CASSYASGTDTQYF. Here the CDR3 DNA reads TGTGCCAGCAGTTACGCTTCTGGCACAGATACGCAGTATTTT.

The chain joins TRBV5-1 to TRBJ2-1; the match to TRBD1 covers 8 bases. CDR1 and CDR2 (germline): SGHRS, YFSETQ. V gave up 4 bases and J gave up 7 bases; unmatched junction bases: 7. The CDR3 is 14 amino acids. This chain's CDR3 is CASSPGQGPNEQFF. In nucleotides, the CDR3 is TGCGCCAGCAGCCCCGGACAGGGCCCTAATGAGCAGTTCTTC.

The chain is built from TRBV19 and TRBJ1-2, with a weak D call TRBD1 (5 bases). Germline values: CDR1 LNHDA, CDR2 SQIVND (reference sequence). V gave up 7 bases and J gave up 7 bases, with 22 bases separating them. CDR3 length: 15 residues. CDR3 nucleotides: TGTGCCAGTATACGCAGGGCGGAATACGGTGGTGGCTACACCTTC. It codes for CASIRRAEYGGGYTF.

J is TRBJ2-3 and V is TRBV6-5; a possible D gene is TRBD2 (9 bases). The V gene's germline CDR1 is MNHEY and CDR2 SVGAGI. The CDR3 totals 14 residues. V lost 8 bases and J lost 11, with 23 bases in between. CDR3 nucleotides: TGTGCCAGCCTTAGCGGGGGACCGGGACAGGAGCAGTATTTT. Amino acid sequence: CASLSGGPGQEQYF.

J is TRBJ1-1 and V is TRBV18; D is perhaps TRBD1 (5 bases). The V end was cut by 5 bases, the J end by 3 bases, with 10 bases between. The CDR3 loop spans 13 amino acids. Germline CDR1 reads KGHSH; CDR2 reads LQKENI. The CDR3 loop reads CASSVGVDTEAFF. The CDR3 DNA reads as TGTGCCAGCTCAGTAGGGGTGGACACTGAAGCTTTCTTT.

The chain is built from TRBV13 and TRBJ1-3; 8 bases align to TRBD1. CDR1 PRHDT and CDR2 FYEKMQ come from the germline V gene (reference sequence). V dropped 5 bases and J dropped 4; count of bases not matched to a gene: 4. This CDR3 comprises 14 residues. CDR3 sequence reads: CASSRGTGGNTIYF. The CDR3 bases are TGTGCCAGCAGCCGTGGGACAGGAGGAAACACCATATATTTT.

The chain is built from TRBV11-2 and TRBJ1-1; D is uncertain. The V end lost 1 base, the J end lost 1 base, and 7 bases lay between the germline ends. The CDR3 has 14 amino acids. Germline V CDR1 and CDR2: SGHAT, FQNNGV. The CDR3 nucleotides are TGTGCCAGCAGCTTAGGGGAGGGGAACACTGAAGCTTTCTTT. This gives the protein CASSLGEGNTEAFF.